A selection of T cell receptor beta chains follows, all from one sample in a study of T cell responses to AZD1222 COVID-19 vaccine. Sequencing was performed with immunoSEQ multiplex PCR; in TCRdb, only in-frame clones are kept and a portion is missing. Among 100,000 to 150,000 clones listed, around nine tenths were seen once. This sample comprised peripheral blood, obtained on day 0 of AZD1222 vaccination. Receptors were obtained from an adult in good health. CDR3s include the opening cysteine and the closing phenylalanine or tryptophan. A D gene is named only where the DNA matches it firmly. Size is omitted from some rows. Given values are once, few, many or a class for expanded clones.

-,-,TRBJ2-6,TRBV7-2,TGTGCCAGCAGCTTTCAGATCTCTGGGGCCAACGTCCTGACTTTC,CASSFQISGANVLTF
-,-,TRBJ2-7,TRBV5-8,TGTGCCAGCAGCCCGGGGGCTTCCGAGCAGTACTTC,CASSPGASEQYF
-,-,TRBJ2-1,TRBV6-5,TGTGCCAGCAGTTCGAGGACAGCCTCACCAAATGAGCAGTTCTTC,CASSSRTASPNEQFF
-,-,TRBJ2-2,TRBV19,TGTGCCAGTAGTATCAGGGGAGGCACCGGGGAGCTGTTTTTT,CASSIRGGTGELFF
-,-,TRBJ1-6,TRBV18,TGTGCCAGCTCACCAGGGGTACGGAATAATTCACCCCTCCACTTT,CASSPGVRNNSPLHF
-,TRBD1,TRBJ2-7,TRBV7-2,TGTGCCAGCAGCCCCATGAGTAGGGGACAGGGCACCCACGAGCAGTACTTC,CASSPMSRGQGTHEQYF
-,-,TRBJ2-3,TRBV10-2,TGCGCCTCCCGAACAGGACTTCGCACAGATACGCAGTATTTT,CASRTGLRTDTQYF
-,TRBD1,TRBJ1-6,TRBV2,TGTGCCAGCAGCGGGACAGGGGGCTGGTCACCCCTCCACTTT,CASSGTGGWSPLHF
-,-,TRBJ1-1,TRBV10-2,TGCGCCAGCAGTGACAAGTCTGAAGCTTTCTTT,CASSDKSEAFF
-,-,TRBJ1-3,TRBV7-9,TGTGCCAGCAGCTTTTTGGGATCAGGAAACACCATATATTTT,CASSFLGSGNTIYF
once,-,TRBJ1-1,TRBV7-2,TGTGCCAGCAGCGCTGGGATGAACACTGAAGCTTTCTTT,CASSAGMNTEAFF
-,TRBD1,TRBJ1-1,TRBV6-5,TGTGCCAGCAGGATGATGGGGACAGTGAACACTGAAGCTTTCTTT,CASRMMGTVNTEAFF
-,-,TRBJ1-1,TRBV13,TGTGCCAGCGGCCCAACCCCACGGGGGGCGGACACTGAAGCTTTCTTT,CASGPTPRGADTEAFF
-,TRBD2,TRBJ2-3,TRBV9,TGTGCCAGCAGCGTTGGGACTACAAGCACAGATACGCAGTATTTT,CASSVGTTSTDTQYF
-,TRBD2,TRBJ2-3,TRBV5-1,TGCGCCAGCAGCTTGGCTAGCGGGAGCGTCGGTACGCAGTATTTT,CASSLASGSVGTQYF
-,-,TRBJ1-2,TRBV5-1,TGCGCCAGCAGCCAACAGGGTTTCTATGGCTACACCTTC,CASSQQGFYGYTF
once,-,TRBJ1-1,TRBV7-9,TGTGCCAGCAGCTTAGTATCAGGGACTGAAGCTTTCTTT,CASSLVSGTEAFF
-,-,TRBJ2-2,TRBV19,TGTGCCAGTAGTATAGGGAGAGTGGGGGAGCTGTTTTTT,CASSIGRVGELFF
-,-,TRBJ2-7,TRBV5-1,TGCGCCAGCAGGGCAGACTACGAGCAGTACTTC,CASRADYEQYF
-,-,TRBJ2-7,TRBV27,TGTGCCAGCAGTTTAGAACAGGGAAGCTCCTACGAGCAGTACTTC,CASSLEQGSSYEQYF
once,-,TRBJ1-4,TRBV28,TGTGCCAGCAGTTTGCGCGCGGTTAATGAAAAACTGTTTTTT,CASSLRAVNEKLFF
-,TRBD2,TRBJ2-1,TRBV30,TGTGCCTGGAGTGGTAGCGGGGGCTACAATGAGCAGTTCTTC,CAWSGSGGYNEQFF
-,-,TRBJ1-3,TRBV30,TGTGCCTGGAGTACGGTCGTTGGGGGGCCAAGCACCATATATTTT,CAWSTVVGGPSTIYF
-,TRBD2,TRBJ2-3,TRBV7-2,TGTGCCAGCAGCCCTGGGACTAGAGGTTTTGGGTCCGCAGATACGCAGTATTTT,CASSPGTRGFGSADTQYF
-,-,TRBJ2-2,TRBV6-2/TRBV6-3,TGTGCCAGCAGTTTCCCAGGGCCCGGGGAGCTGTTTTTT,CASSFPGPGELFF
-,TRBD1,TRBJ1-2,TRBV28,TGTGCCAGCAGTACACTACGGACAGGTGATAACTATGGCTACACCTTC,CASSTLRTGDNYGYTF
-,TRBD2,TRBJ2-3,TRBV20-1,TGCAGTGCTAGTTCACTAGCGGGAAAAGGGGATACGCAGTATTTT,CSASSLAGKGDTQYF
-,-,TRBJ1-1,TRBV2,TGTGCCAGCAGGTTACAGCTGAACACTGAAGCTTTCTTT,CASRLQLNTEAFF
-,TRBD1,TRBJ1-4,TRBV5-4,TGTGCCAGCAGCAATGGACAGGGGGGCCCATTGTTTTTT,CASSNGQGGPLFF
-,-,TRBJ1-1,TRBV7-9,TGTGCCAGCAGCTTAGTGTTGGGCCCTAACACTGAAGCTTTCTTT,CASSLVLGPNTEAFF
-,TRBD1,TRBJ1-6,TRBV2,TGTGCCAGCAGTGGAGACAGGGGGCGATTCTACTCACCCCTCCACTTT,CASSGDRGRFYSPLHF
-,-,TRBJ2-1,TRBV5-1,TGCGCCAGCAGCTTAATGGGGACTGTCGGGACGACCTACAATGAGCAGTTCTTC,CASSLMGTVGTTYNEQFF
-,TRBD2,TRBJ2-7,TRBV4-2,TGTGCCAGCAGCCTCGGACTAGCGGGAGAGAACGAGCAGTACTTC,CASSLGLAGENEQYF
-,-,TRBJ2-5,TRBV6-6,TGTGCCAGCAGTTTCCAAGAGACCCAGTACTTC,CASSFQETQYF
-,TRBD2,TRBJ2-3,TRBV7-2,TGTGCCAGCAGCTCGGGACTAGCGGGAGTCGCAGATACGCAGTATTTT,CASSSGLAGVADTQYF
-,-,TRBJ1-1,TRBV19,TGTGCCAGTAGTATAGAGGGGGCGCGGAACACTGAAGCTTTCTTT,CASSIEGARNTEAFF
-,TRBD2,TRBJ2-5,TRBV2,TGTGCCAGCAGTGGGACTAGCGGGAGAGAGACCCAGTACTTC,CASSGTSGRETQYF
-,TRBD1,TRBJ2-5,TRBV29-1,TGCAGCGGGAACAGGGGACAGTACCAAGAGACCCAGTACTTC,CSGNRGQYQETQYF
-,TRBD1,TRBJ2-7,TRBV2,TGTGCCAGCAGTGAATGGACAGGTAGAGACGAGCAGTACTTC,CASSEWTGRDEQYF
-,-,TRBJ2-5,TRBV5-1,TGCGCCAGCAGGATACAAGAGACCCAGTACTTC,CASRIQETQYF
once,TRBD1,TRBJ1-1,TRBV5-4,TGTGCCAGCAGCCGCGCAGGGGGTCCTGAAGCTTTCTTT,CASSRAGGPEAFF
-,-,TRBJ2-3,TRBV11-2,TGTGCCAGCAGCTTAGAGGTCATAGGTACGCAGTATTTT,CASSLEVIGTQYF
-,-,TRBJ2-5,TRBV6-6,TGTGCCAGTCGTACAGGGAACCAAGAGACCCAGTACTTC,CASRTGNQETQYF
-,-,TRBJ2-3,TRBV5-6,TGTGCCAGCAGCTTGCGGCGGGTCCGCACAGATACGCAGTATTTT,CASSLRRVRTDTQYF
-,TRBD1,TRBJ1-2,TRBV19,TGTGCCAGTAGTGACAGGGGGGAGAGCTATGGCTACACCTTC,CASSDRGESYGYTF
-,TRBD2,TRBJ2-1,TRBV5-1,TGCGCCAGCAGCTCCGGACTAGCGGGAGGTCCTTTTTCAGATGAGCAGTTCTTC,CASSSGLAGGPFSDEQFF
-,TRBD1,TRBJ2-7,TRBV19,TGTGCCAGTAACAAGGGACAGGGTGACGAGCAGTACTTC,CASNKGQGDEQYF
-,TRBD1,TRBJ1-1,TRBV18,TGTGCCAGCTCACAAAACAGGGGGCTGGACACTGAAGCTTTCTTT,CASSQNRGLDTEAFF
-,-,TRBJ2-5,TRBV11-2,TGTGCCAGCAGCCTGATGGGACAAAGAGAGACCCAGTACTTC,CASSLMGQRETQYF
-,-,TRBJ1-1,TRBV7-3,TGTGCCAGCAGCTTAACCTTCGGGGGGAACACTGAAGCTTTCTTT,CASSLTFGGNTEAFF
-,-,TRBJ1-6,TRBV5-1,TGCGCCAGCAGCCGAACCGTACAGGGTACGAATTCACCCCTCCACTTT,CASSRTVQGTNSPLHF
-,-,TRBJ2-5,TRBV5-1,TGCGCCAGCAGCGCTGGTGTCCGGGAAGTCTGGGGCGTCCAAGAGACCCAGTACTTC,CASSAGVREVWGVQETQYF
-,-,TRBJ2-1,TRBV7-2,TGTGCCAGCAGCCCAGCCCTTCTAGCGATAAAGTCCTACAATGAGCAGTTCTTC,CASSPALLAIKSYNEQFF
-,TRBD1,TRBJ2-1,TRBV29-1,TGCAGCGTTGAGACATTCCCGGGACAGGGCTACAATGAGCAGTTCTTC,CSVETFPGQGYNEQFF
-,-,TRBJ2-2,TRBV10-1,TGCGCCAGCAGTGAGTCGAGATCGGGGGCCGGGGAGCTGTTTTTT,CASSESRSGAGELFF
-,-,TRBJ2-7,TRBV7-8,TGTGCCAGCAGCCCCCACACCCTCCGGGCCCCGGGGGCTTACGAGCAGTACTTC,CASSPHTLRAPGAYEQYF
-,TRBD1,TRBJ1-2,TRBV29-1,TGCAGCTTCAACACAGGGGACTATGGCTACACCTTC,CSFNTGDYGYTF
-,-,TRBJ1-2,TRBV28,TGTGCCAGCCTGTCCCAGGGGCGAGCGGCTAACTATGGCTACACCTTC,CASLSQGRAANYGYTF
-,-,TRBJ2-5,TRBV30,TGTGCCTGGACAGGGGCTAAAGAGACCCAGTACTTC,CAWTGAKETQYF